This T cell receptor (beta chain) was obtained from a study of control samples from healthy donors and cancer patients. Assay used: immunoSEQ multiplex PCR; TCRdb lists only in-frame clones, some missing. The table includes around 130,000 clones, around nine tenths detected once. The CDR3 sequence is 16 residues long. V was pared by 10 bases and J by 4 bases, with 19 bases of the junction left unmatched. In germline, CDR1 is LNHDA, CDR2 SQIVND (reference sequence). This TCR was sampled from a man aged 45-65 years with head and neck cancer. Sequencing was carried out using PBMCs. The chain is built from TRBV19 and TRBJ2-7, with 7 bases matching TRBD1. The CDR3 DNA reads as TGTGCCACCCAACCTGGGACAGTCCTCCCGGGGTACGAGCAGTACTTC. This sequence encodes CATQPGTVLPGYEQYF.